This T cell receptor (beta chain) comes out of a study of blood T cell repertoires in COVID-19. Looked up from germline, CDR1 is LGHNA and CDR2 is YSLEER. The CDR3 loop spans 15 amino acids. Trimming pared 1 base from V and 0 bases from J, leaving 7 bases between. This clone has just a few counts. In the original workflow: Nucleated cell counts were estimated from reference gene primer amplification. TCRdb keeps only in-frame clones here, not all; method: immunoSEQ multiplex PCR. The D gene and trimming were derived from the DNA, and the V and J assignments and clone size from that table. The sample contains roughly 140,000 clones, under 85% of which appear only once.

Material for sequencing was peripheral blood. The origin of this receptor is an elderly woman in a cohort sampled during active or convalescent COVID-19. The chain combines TRBV4-3 with TRBJ1-3, with D unclear. The CDR3 loop reads CASSQGSGSGNTIYF. CDR3 DNA: TGCGCCAGCAGCCAAGGGTCAGGCTCTGGAAACACCATATATTTT.